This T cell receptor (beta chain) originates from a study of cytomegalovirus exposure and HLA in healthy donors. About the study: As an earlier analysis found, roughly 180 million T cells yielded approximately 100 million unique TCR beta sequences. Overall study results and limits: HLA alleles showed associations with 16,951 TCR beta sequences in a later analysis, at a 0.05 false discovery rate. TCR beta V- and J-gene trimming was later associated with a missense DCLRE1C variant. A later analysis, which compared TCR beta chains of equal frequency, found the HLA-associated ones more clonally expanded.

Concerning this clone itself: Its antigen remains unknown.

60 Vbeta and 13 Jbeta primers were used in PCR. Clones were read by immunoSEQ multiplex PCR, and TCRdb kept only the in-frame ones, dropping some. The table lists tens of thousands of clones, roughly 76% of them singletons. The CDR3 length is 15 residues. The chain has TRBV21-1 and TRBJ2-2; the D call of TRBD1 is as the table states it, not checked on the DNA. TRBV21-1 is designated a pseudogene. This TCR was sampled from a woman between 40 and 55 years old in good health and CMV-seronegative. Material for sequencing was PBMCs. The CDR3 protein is CASNGTDPGTGELFF. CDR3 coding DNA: TGTGCCAGCAACGGGACAGACCCTGGCACCGGGGAGCTGTTTTTT.